The source of this T cell receptor (beta chain) is a study of post-analysis software for immune sequencing data. Across the whole study: Patients had relapsing-remitting, secondary progressive or progressive-relapsing multiple sclerosis; some lacked subtype. General observations from the study: F-measure co-clustering was strong for batch-matched samples. There were five TRBV segments more frequent in patients than controls, and TRBV5-6, TRBV5-1 and TRBV20-1 were among them.

Remarks on this clonotype: Its antigen is still unknown.

The V and J ends lost 2 bases and 3 bases, in that order; junction bases with no gene match: 14. Germline CDR1 reads SQVTM; CDR2 reads ANQGSEA. CDR3 length: 17 amino acids. The authors incorporated unique molecular identifiers into the TCR beta cDNA libraries. Yield was around 500,000 cDNA molecules from around 1 to 9.1 million T cells. A single record per CDR3 protein comes from TCRdb applying MiXCR to the PCR reads. The sample records approximately 770,000 distinct CDR3 sequences, under 60% being singletons. V and J are TRBV29-1 and TRBJ2-7; 9 bases align to TRBD1. What was sequenced was blood. This TCR came from a girl aged 10 to 17 with multiple sclerosis. CDR3 amino acids: CSVELRQGEGIVYEQYF. CDR3 DNA sequence: TGCAGCGTTGAACTCAGACAGGGGGAGGGCATCGTCTACGAGCAGTACTTC.